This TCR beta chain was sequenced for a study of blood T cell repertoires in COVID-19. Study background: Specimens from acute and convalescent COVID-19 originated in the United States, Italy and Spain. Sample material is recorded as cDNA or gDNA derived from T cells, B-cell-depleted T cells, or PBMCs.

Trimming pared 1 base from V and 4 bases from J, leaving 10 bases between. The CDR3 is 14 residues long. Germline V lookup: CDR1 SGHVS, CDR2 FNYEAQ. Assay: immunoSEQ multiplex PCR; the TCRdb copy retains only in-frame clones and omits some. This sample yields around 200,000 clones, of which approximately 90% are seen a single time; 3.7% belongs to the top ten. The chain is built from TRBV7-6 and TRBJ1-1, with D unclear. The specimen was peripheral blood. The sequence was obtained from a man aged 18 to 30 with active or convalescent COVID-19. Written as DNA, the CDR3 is TGTGCCAGCAGCTTAGTTTTCGAGGGCACTGAAGCTTTCTTT. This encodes CASSLVFEGTEAFF.